These T cell receptor beta chains were read from a single sample in a study of control samples from healthy donors and cancer patients. The repertoire was sequenced with immunoSEQ multiplex PCR; TCRdb's copy has only in-frame clones and lacks some. The sample carries tens of thousands of clones, more than 85% recorded once. Sequencing was carried out using blood. These receptors came from a woman aged 30 to 39 in good health. The CDR3 runs from the conserved cysteine through the conserved F or W. D genes are given only for firm matches. Some rows mark clone size as missing; the rest say once, few, many or name a class of expanded clone.

d_gene | abundance | j_gene | v_gene | CDR3nt | CDR3aa
. | . | TRBJ1-3 | TRBV3-1/TRBV3-2 | TGTGCCAGCAGCCAAGGAGGGGTATCCGGAAACACCATATATTTT | CASSQGGVSGNTIYF
TRBD1 | . | TRBJ1-5 | TRBV27 | TGTGCCAGCAGTTTAAGGGACAGTCGGCAGCCCCAGCATTTT | CASSLRDSRQPQHF
. | . | TRBJ2-7 | TRBV27 | TGTGCCAGCAGTATAAGGCTGGGCGGTTACGAGCAGTACTTC | CASSIRLGGYEQYF
TRBD2 | . | TRBJ2-3 | TRBV9 | TGTGCCAGCAGCGTAGGGAGCGGGGGGGCCCCCGATACGCAGTATTTT | CASSVGSGGAPDTQYF
. | . | TRBJ2-3 | TRBV19 | TGTGCCAGTAGTGTGGGGGTCAGCACAGATACGCAGTATTTT | CASSVGVSTDTQYF
. | . | TRBJ2-1 | TRBV13 | TGTGCCAGCAGCTCCACCCAAAAAAACAAGCAGTTCTTC | CASSSTQKNKQFF
. | few | TRBJ2-7 | TRBV5-4 | TGTGCCAGCAGCCTCGGGACTTACTCCTACGAGCAGTACTTC | CASSLGTYSYEQYF
. | . | TRBJ2-2 | TRBV3-1/TRBV3-2 | TGTGCCAGCAGCCAGATCGAGCGGGTGCACACCGGGGAGCTGTTTTTT | CASSQIERVHTGELFF
. | . | TRBJ1-6 | TRBV18 | TGTGCCAGCTCACTTTCCAGGGTTATGAGTAATTCACCCCTCCACTTT | CASSLSRVMSNSPLHF
. | . | TRBJ1-6 | TRBV14 | TGTGCCAGCAGGCAAGCGGGGTCAAATTCACCCCTCCACTTT | CASRQAGSNSPLHF
TRBD1 | . | TRBJ1-2 | TRBV30 | TGTGCCTGGAGTGGAGGACAGGCGTACTATGGCTACACCTTC | CAWSGGQAYYGYTF
TRBD1 | . | TRBJ1-6 | TRBV6-5 | TGTGCCAGCAGCTGGACAGGGTTGAATTCACCCCTCCACTTT | CASSWTGLNSPLHF
. | . | TRBJ1-1 | TRBV6-5 | TGTGCCAGCAGTTACTCGCGGAGAGCCTTGAACACTGAAGCTTTCTTT | CASSYSRRALNTEAFF
TRBD1 | . | TRBJ2-7 | TRBV14 | TGTGCCAGCAGCGAATGGACAGGCCCCTCCTACGAGCAGTACTTC | CASSEWTGPSYEQYF
. | once | TRBJ2-5 | TRBV6-1 | TGTGCCAGCAGTGAGTCCAGGGTACAAGAGACCCAGTACTTC | CASSESRVQETQYF
TRBD2 | . | TRBJ2-7 | TRBV10-3 | TGTGCCATCACCCGGACTAGCGGGAGTCGAGACGAGCAGTACTTC | CAITRTSGSRDEQYF
TRBD1 | . | TRBJ1-1 | TRBV2 | TGTGCCAGCAGCCCCGACAGGGGTCGTCCTGAAGCTTTCTTT | CASSPDRGRPEAFF
. | . | TRBJ2-3 | TRBV5-5 | TGTGCCAGCAGCTTGGCCGGAGGGGGAGCACGGTCCACAGATACGCAGTATTTT | CASSLAGGGARSTDTQYF
. | once | TRBJ1-2 | TRBV18 | TGTGCCAGCTCACAGGGACCTGGCGGCTACACCTTC | CASSQGPGGYTF
. | . | TRBJ1-1 | TRBV15 | TGTGCCACCAGCAGAGATCGAGCAGGAGCATCAGCTTTCTTT | CATSRDRAGASAFF
. | . | TRBJ1-1 | TRBV11-2 | TGTGCCAGCAGCTTAGAGGTTGTGGGGAACACTGAAGCTTTCTTT | CASSLEVVGNTEAFF
. | . | TRBJ2-1 | TRBV5-4 | TGTGCCAGCAGCTTCCAGGGGGGTTCTCAGGATGAGCAGTTCTTC | CASSFQGGSQDEQFF
TRBD1 | . | TRBJ2-5 | TRBV28 | TGTGCCAGCAGTTATCCCATCGCGACAGGGGGTCGGGAGACCCAGTACTTC | CASSYPIATGGRETQYF
. | . | TRBJ2-1 | TRBV29-1 | TGCAGCGTCCTCAGGGGACACCTATACAATGAGCAGTTCTTC | CSVLRGHLYNEQFF